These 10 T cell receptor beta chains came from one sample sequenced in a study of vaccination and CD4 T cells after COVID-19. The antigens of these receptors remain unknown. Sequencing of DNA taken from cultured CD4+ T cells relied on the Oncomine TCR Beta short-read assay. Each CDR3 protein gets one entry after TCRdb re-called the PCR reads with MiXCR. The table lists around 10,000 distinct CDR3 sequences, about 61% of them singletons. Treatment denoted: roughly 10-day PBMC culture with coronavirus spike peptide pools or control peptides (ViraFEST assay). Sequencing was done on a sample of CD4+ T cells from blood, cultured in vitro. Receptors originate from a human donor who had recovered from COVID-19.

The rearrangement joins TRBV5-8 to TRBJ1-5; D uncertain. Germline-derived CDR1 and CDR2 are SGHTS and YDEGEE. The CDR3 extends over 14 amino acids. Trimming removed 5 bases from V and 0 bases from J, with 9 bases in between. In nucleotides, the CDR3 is TGTGCCAGCAGTTTGACATCTAGCAATCAGCCCCAGCATTTT. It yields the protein CASSLTSSNQPQHF.

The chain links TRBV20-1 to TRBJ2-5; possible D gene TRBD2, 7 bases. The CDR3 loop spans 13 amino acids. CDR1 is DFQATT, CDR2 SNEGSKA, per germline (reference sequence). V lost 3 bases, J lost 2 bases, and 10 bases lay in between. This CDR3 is CSASGGAQETQYF. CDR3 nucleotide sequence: TGCAGTGCTAGTGGGGGGGCTCAAGAGACCCAGTACTTC.

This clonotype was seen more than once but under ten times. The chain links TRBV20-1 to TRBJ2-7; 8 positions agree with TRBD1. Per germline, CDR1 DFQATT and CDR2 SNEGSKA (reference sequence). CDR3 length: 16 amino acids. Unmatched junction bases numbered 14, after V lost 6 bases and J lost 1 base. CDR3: CSAGVARQGFSYEQYF. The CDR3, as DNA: TGCAGTGCCGGAGTTGCAAGACAGGGGTTTTCCTACGAGCAGTACTTC.

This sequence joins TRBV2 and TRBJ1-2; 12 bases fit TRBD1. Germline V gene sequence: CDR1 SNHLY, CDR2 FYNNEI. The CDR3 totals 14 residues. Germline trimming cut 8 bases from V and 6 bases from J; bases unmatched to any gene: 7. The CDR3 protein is CASEGQGATDGYTF. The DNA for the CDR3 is TGTGCCAGCGAGGGACAGGGGGCTACCGATGGCTACACCTTC.

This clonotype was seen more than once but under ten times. CDR3 DNA: TGTGCCAGCAGAAAAAAACCAGGACTAGCGGGAATCTTGAGCACAGATACGCAGTATTTT. Translating it yields CASRKKPGLAGILSTDTQYF. The chain joins TRBV6-1 to TRBJ2-3, with TRBD2 identical over 12 bases. V trimming: 6 bases; J trimming: 0 bases; junction bases outside the gene matches: 16. Germline V gives CDR1 MNHNS, CDR2 SASEGT. CDR3 size: 20 residues.

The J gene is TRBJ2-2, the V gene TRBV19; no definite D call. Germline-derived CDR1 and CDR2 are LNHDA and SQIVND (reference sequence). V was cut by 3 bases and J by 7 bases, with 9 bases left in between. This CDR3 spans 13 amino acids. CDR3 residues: CASSIPGYGELFF. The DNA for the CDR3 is TGTGCCAGTAGTATCCCTGGGTACGGGGAGCTGTTTTTT. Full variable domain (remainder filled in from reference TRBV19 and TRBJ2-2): DGGITQSPKYLFRKEGQNVTLSCEQNLNHDAMYWYRQDPGQGLRLIYYSQIVNDFQKGDIAEGYSVSREKKESFPLTVTSAQKNPTAFYLCASSIPGYGELFFGEGSRLTVL.

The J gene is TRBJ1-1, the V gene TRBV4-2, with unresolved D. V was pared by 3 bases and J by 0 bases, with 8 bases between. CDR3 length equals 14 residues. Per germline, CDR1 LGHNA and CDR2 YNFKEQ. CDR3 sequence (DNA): TGTGCCAGCAGCCACTCTCAGATGAACACTGAAGCTTTCTTT. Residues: CASSHSQMNTEAFF.

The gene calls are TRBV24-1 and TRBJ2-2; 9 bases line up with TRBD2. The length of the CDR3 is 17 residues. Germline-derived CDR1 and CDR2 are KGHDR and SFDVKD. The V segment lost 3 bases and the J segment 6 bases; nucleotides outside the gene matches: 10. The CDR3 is CATSDPRGSGRPGELFF. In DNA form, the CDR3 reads TGTGCCACCAGTGATCCTCGTGGTAGCGGGAGACCCGGGGAGCTGTTTTTT.

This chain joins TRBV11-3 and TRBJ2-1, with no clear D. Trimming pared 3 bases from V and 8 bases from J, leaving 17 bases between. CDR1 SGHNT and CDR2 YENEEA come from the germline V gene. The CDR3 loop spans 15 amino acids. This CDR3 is CASSLVGPLAHEQFF. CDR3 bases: TGTGCCAGCAGCTTGGTCGGGCCCTTGGCCCATGAGCAGTTCTTC.

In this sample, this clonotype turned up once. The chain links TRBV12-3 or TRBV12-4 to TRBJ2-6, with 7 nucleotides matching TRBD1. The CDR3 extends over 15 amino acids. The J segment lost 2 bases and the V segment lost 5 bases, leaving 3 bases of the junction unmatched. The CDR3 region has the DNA TGTGCCAGCAGTCCTACAGGGGCTGGGGCCAACGTCCTGACTTTC. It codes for CASSPTGAGANVLTF.